These T cell receptor beta chains were read from a single sample in a study of blood T cell repertoires in COVID-19. Sequencing used immunoSEQ multiplex PCR; TCRdb keeps in-frame clones, though not all of them. The sample yields about 210,000 clones, roughly four fifths seen once. The sample was PBMCs or T cells enriched from blood (not recorded which). Source of these receptors: a man aged 40-49 years who had recovered from COVID-19. Each CDR3 is given with its conserved first and last residue. A D gene is named only where the DNA matches it firmly. Rows give clone size only sometimes, using once, few, many, or a class for an expanded clone.

j_gene	v_gene	len	abundance	d_gene	CDR3nt	CDR3aa
TRBJ1-6	TRBV5-6	15	.	TRBD1	TGTGCCAGCAGCTTACAGGACAGGGAAAATTCACCCCTCCACTTT	CASSLQDRENSPLHF
TRBJ1-1	TRBV10-3	13	.	.	TGTGCCATCAGCGCAGGGATGAACACTGAAGCTTTCTTT	CAISAGMNTEAFF
TRBJ2-1	TRBV5-1	16	.	TRBD2	TGCGCCAGCACGGTCGGCGCGACTAGCGGGAGAGGTGAGCAGTTCTTC	CASTVGATSGRGEQFF
TRBJ1-2	TRBV30	16	.	TRBD1	TGTGCCTGGAGACCAACCGGGACAGGGGCGTACTATGGCTACACCTTC	CAWRPTGTGAYYGYTF
TRBJ1-4	TRBV5-1	15	.	TRBD1	TGCGCCAGCAAGGGGACAGCTGGAGTTGATGAAAAACTGTTTTTT	CASKGTAGVDEKLFF
TRBJ1-2	TRBV18	14	.	.	TGTGCCAGCTCACTCAACGGAGATAGCTATGGCTACACCTTC	CASSLNGDSYGYTF
TRBJ1-4	TRBV5-1	16	few	.	TGCGCCAGCAGCGACCGCGGGGGGCAAACTAATGAAAAACTGTTTTTT	CASSDRGGQTNEKLFF
TRBJ1-4	TRBV2	15	.	TRBD1	TGTGCCAGCAGTTCTAACAGGGGGCGTGGAGAAAAACTGTTTTTT	CASSSNRGRGEKLFF
TRBJ1-3	TRBV30	13	.	.	TGTGCCTGGAGTGTCCTTAACCTTAACGGCATATATTTT	CAWSVLNLNGIYF
TRBJ2-5	TRBV7-2	14	once	.	TGTGCCAGCAGCCCCTACAGGTACCAAGAGACCCAGTACTTC	CASSPYRYQETQYF
TRBJ2-3	TRBV7-3	14	.	TRBD2	TGTGCCAGCAGCCCCGGGGGGGCGGGAGATACGCAGTATTTT	CASSPGGAGDTQYF
TRBJ2-2	TRBV7-9	16	few	TRBD2	TGTGCCAGCAGCCCGGGACTAGGAGCGAACACCGGGGAGCTGTTTTTT	CASSPGLGANTGELFF
TRBJ2-1	TRBV24-1	19	.	TRBD2	TGTGCCACCAGTGATTGGGGGGGGACTAGCGGGAGCTCCTACAATGAGCAGTTCTTC	CATSDWGGTSGSSYNEQFF
TRBJ2-3	TRBV21-1	17	.	.	TGTGCCAGCAGCAACGAAATCGGGGAAGCTAGCACAGATACGCAGTATTTT	CASSNEIGEASTDTQYF
TRBJ2-1	TRBV15	17	.	.	TGTGCCACCACCAAACGCCCCGATGGGCGGGGAAGAGATGAGCAGTTCTTC	CATTKRPDGRGRDEQFF
TRBJ2-5	TRBV11-2	16	.	TRBD2	TGTGCCAGCAGCTCCAGAGCGGGGGGGCCGTTGGAGACCCAGTACTTC	CASSSRAGGPLETQYF
TRBJ2-3	TRBV7-3	14	.	TRBD2	TGTGCCAGCAGCCAGGGACTAGCTGCAGATACGCAGTATTTT	CASSQGLAADTQYF
TRBJ2-2	TRBV6-5	15	.	TRBD1	TGTGCCAGCAGACCCGGGACAGGGGACACCGGGGAGCTGTTTTTT	CASRPGTGDTGELFF
TRBJ2-7	TRBV6-5	14	few	TRBD2	TGTGCCAGCAGTAGAAGCGGGATGGGGTACGAGCAGTACTTC	CASSRSGMGYEQYF
TRBJ2-3	TRBV7-8	16	.	.	TGTGCCAGCAGCTTAGCTTCCAGCGGAAGCACAGATACGCAGTATTTT	CASSLASSGSTDTQYF
TRBJ1-6	TRBV2	14	.	TRBD1	TGTGCCAGCAGAGGGACAGGTCGGAATTCACCCCTCCACTTT	CASRGTGRNSPLHF
TRBJ2-3	TRBV6-4	15	.	TRBD1	TGTGCCAGCAGCCCGACCCCAGGACAGGCAGATACGCAGTATTTT	CASSPTPGQADTQYF
TRBJ2-2	TRBV5-1	17	.	.	TGCGCCAGCAGCTTGGAAGTCCCCAGGGTCGGGACCGGGGAGCTGTTTTTT	CASSLEVPRVGTGELFF
TRBJ1-1	TRBV7-9	12	.	.	TGTGCCAGCAGCTTAGCGGCAGCTGAAGCTTTCTTT	CASSLAAAEAFF
TRBJ1-3	TRBV7-9	18	.	.	TGTGCCAGCAGCCCAAACCGACGGGCAGGGCCCTCTGGAAACACCATATATTTT	CASSPNRRAGPSGNTIYF
TRBJ2-3	TRBV2	13	.	.	TGTGCCACCGCGAGGGAGATCACAGATACGCAGTATTTT	CATAREITDTQYF
TRBJ2-5	TRBV9	11	.	.	TGTGCCAGCAGCTCACAAGAGACCCAGTACTTC	CASSSQETQYF
TRBJ2-2	TRBV9	17	.	TRBD2	TGTGCCAGCAGTTCTCTCCCTGCGGGAGGCGGTACCGGGGAGCTGTTTTTT	CASSSLPAGGGTGELFF
TRBJ1-1	TRBV7-2	15	once	TRBD1	TGTGCCAGCAGCTTAGGGGGGACAGGGTCCACTGAAGCTTTCTTT	CASSLGGTGSTEAFF
TRBJ2-7	TRBV9	14	.	.	TGTGCCAGCAGCCCAAGGGACTGGGGTGGGGAGCAGTACTTC	CASSPRDWGGEQYF
TRBJ1-6	TRBV18	14	few	TRBD1	TGTGCCAGCTCACCAGGGACAGCCCATTCACCCCTCCACTTT	CASSPGTAHSPLHF
TRBJ2-1	TRBV19	14	.	.	TGTGCCAGTAGTAGAGGCCAGCGGGTCACTGGTGAGTTCTTC	CASSRGQRVTGEFF
TRBJ2-1	TRBV29-1	15	.	TRBD1	TGCAGCGCCACAGGGGCTTTCGGTACCTACAATGAGCAGTTCTTC	CSATGAFGTYNEQFF
TRBJ1-3	TRBV19	17	.	.	TGTGCCAGTAGTATTAATAAGGACTGGAGCTCTGGAAACACCATATATTTT	CASSINKDWSSGNTIYF
TRBJ1-2	TRBV3-1/TRBV3-2	15	.	TRBD1	TGTGCCAGCAGCCTTCCGGGACAGGGGGCGACCGGCTACACCTTC	CASSLPGQGATGYTF
TRBJ2-1	TRBV3-1/TRBV3-2	17	.	.	TGTGCCAGCAGCCAAGTGCTCGGGGGAGGAGGTCCCAATGAGCAGTTCTTC	CASSQVLGGGGPNEQFF
TRBJ2-3	TRBV21-1	16	.	.	TGTGCCAGCCTCGGGACTAGCGGGAGCTGGGGAGATACGCAGTATTTT	CASLGTSGSWGDTQYF
TRBJ1-1	TRBV27	15	.	.	TGTGCCAGCAGTACCCGGGACACAGGGACGGGTGAAGCTTTCTTT	CASSTRDTGTGEAFF
TRBJ2-1	TRBV5-1	14	few	TRBD2	TGCGCCAGCAGCCCCTGGACTAGCTTGGATGAGCAGTTCTTC	CASSPWTSLDEQFF
TRBJ2-7	TRBV18	15	.	TRBD2	TGTGCCAGCTCAACCGGGACTAGCGGCTCCTACGAGCAGTACTTC	CASSTGTSGSYEQYF
TRBJ1-1	TRBV3-1/TRBV3-2	13	.	.	TGTGCCAGCAGCCACGAGGGTCGAACTGAAGCTTTCTTT	CASSHEGRTEAFF
TRBJ2-7	TRBV6-6	13	.	.	TGTGCCAGCAGCTCCAGGGTGGGATACGGGCAGTACTTC	CASSSRVGYGQYF
TRBJ1-2	TRBV3-1/TRBV3-2	14	.	TRBD1	TGTGCCAGCAGCCCGCTGAGGGACAGTCATGGCTACACCTTC	CASSPLRDSHGYTF
TRBJ2-3	TRBV7-2	16	.	.	TGTGCCAGCAGCTTCCGTCGGGGAAAGAACACAGATACGCAGTATTTT	CASSFRRGKNTDTQYF
TRBJ1-1	TRBV18	13	.	.	TGTGCCAGCTCCCAGGCCGTGAACACTGAAGCTTTCTTT	CASSQAVNTEAFF
TRBJ2-7	TRBV19	15	many	TRBD1	TGTGCCAGTAGTTTACTGACAGGGGATCGCTACGAGCAGTACTTC	CASSLLTGDRYEQYF
TRBJ1-1	TRBV9	15	.	.	TGTGCCAGCAGCCCACGAGGTCCCGGGAACACTGAAGCTTTCTTT	CASSPRGPGNTEAFF
TRBJ1-5	TRBV5-8	14	.	TRBD1	TGTGCCAGCAGCCCCCGGACAGGGAATCAGCCCCAGCATTTT	CASSPRTGNQPQHF